A selection of T cell receptor beta chains follows, all from one sample in a study of blood T cell repertoires in COVID-19. Only in-frame clones appear in the TCRdb table, and some are missing; sequencing was by immunoSEQ multiplex PCR. Of under 150,000 clones listed, approximately 80% are singletons. Sequencing input: peripheral blood. These receptors all stem from a middle-aged woman with active or convalescent COVID-19. Each CDR3 is given with its conserved first and last residue. The D gene is left open where the match is weak. Not all rows give a size; the values are once, few, many and, for expanded clones, a class.

D gene,clone size,V gene,J gene,CDR3 protein,CDR3 DNA
NA,NA,TRBV6-4,TRBJ1-2,CASSDYPGQNYGYTF,TGTGCCAGCAGTGACTACCCTGGACAGAACTATGGCTACACCTTC
NA,few,TRBV12-5,TRBJ1-1,CASGLSAANGEAFF,TGTGCTAGTGGTTTGTCCGCGGCGAACGGTGAAGCTTTCTTT
NA,NA,TRBV7-6,TRBJ1-1,CASSLSPQVGNTEAFF,TGTGCCAGCAGCTTATCCCCTCAGGTTGGGAACACTGAAGCTTTCTTT
NA,NA,TRBV28,TRBJ1-5,CASSLRPRNQPQHF,TGTGCCAGCAGTTTGAGGCCCCGCAATCAGCCCCAGCATTTT
NA,NA,TRBV29-1,TRBJ1-3,CSVETGRAARNTIYF,TGCAGCGTTGAAACAGGGCGTGCGGCTAGAAACACCATATATTTT
NA,NA,TRBV5-1,TRBJ1-1,CASKESQGEAFF,TGCGCCAGCAAGGAATCCCAGGGTGAAGCTTTCTTT
NA,NA,TRBV30,TRBJ2-7,CAWSHFGRAYEQYF,TGTGCCTGGAGCCACTTTGGGCGGGCCTACGAGCAGTACTTC
NA,NA,TRBV18,TRBJ1-1,CASSLAENTEAFF,TGTGCCAGCTCACTAGCAGAGAACACTGAAGCTTTCTTT
TRBD1,NA,TRBV10-3,TRBJ1-2,CAISEGGQGVLYGYTF,TGTGCCATCAGTGAAGGGGGCCAGGGGGTCCTCTATGGCTACACCTTC
NA,NA,TRBV9,TRBJ1-4,CASSVEWVRVGEKLFF,TGTGCCAGCAGCGTAGAATGGGTACGGGTCGGTGAAAAACTGTTTTTT
NA,NA,TRBV10-1,TRBJ2-7,CASSAYSRPYEQYF,TGCGCCAGCAGCGCCTACAGCCGCCCCTACGAGCAGTACTTC
TRBD1,NA,TRBV24-1,TRBJ2-5,CATSDKAGGRQETQYF,TGTGCCACCAGTGATAAGGCAGGGGGCCGGCAAGAGACCCAGTACTTC
TRBD2,NA,TRBV5-1,TRBJ2-2,CASTPSGLTGELFF,TGCGCCAGCACTCCTAGCGGGTTAACCGGGGAGCTGTTTTTT
TRBD2,NA,TRBV4-1,TRBJ2-3,CASSQDRGLAGGETDTQYF,TGCGCCAGCAGCCAAGATCGAGGACTAGCGGGAGGTGAAACAGATACGCAGTATTTT
NA,NA,TRBV4-3,TRBJ2-7,CASSLRPGQSTYEQYF,TGCGCCAGCAGCCTCCGCCCAGGACAGAGCACCTACGAGCAGTACTTC
TRBD1,NA,TRBV25-1,TRBJ1-5,CASSVGTGGPQHF,TGTGCCAGCAGTGTTGGGACAGGGGGACCCCAGCATTTT
NA,NA,TRBV10-3,TRBJ1-4,CAISRDSKPGEKLFF,TGTGCCATCAGCCGGGACTCCAAACCGGGAGAAAAACTGTTTTTT
NA,NA,TRBV30,TRBJ2-7,CAWTRAGSDEQYF,TGTGCCTGGACAAGGGCGGGTTCGGACGAGCAGTACTTC
NA,NA,TRBV6-5,TRBJ1-1,CASTQGNRNTEAFF,TGTGCCAGCACCCAGGGGAACAGGAACACTGAAGCTTTCTTT
TRBD1,NA,TRBV27,TRBJ2-7,CASSPSGQGSREQYF,TGTGCCAGCAGTCCTTCTGGACAGGGGTCGAGGGAGCAGTACTTC
NA,NA,TRBV28,TRBJ1-1,CASRWGPPNTEAFF,TGTGCCAGCAGGTGGGGGCCACCTAACACTGAAGCTTTCTTT
TRBD1,NA,TRBV7-6,TRBJ1-1,CASSLFLGTGSMNTEAFF,TGTGCCAGCAGCTTATTCCTGGGGACAGGGTCGATGAACACTGAAGCTTTCTTT
TRBD2,NA,TRBV19,TRBJ2-5,CASSPGGAGTQYF,TGTGCCAGTAGTCCCGGGGGGGCTGGGACCCAGTACTTC
NA,once,TRBV18,TRBJ1-1,CASSPYLGGGAVLTEAFF,TGTGCCAGCTCACCATATTTGGGAGGAGGCGCGGTACTCACTGAAGCTTTCTTT
NA,NA,TRBV10-1,TRBJ1-6,CASSYDSASSPLHF,TGCGCCAGCAGTTATGACTCGGCTAGTTCACCCCTCCACTTT
NA,few,TRBV2,TRBJ2-2,CASSVLLASLTGELFF,TGTGCCAGCAGTGTACTTCTAGCTTCACTCACCGGGGAGCTGTTTTTT
NA,NA,TRBV28,TRBJ1-3,CASIAGGAGNTIYF,TGTGCCAGCATTGCGGGGGGCGCTGGAAACACCATATATTTT
TRBD2,NA,TRBV19,TRBJ2-1,CASGGLRGGRPNEQFF,TGTGCCAGTGGGGGCCTGCGGGGGGGCCGTCCCAATGAGCAGTTCTTC
TRBD1,few,TRBV11-3,TRBJ2-7,CASSIRGTGGNEQYF,TGTGCCAGCAGCATAAGGGGGACAGGAGGGAACGAGCAGTACTTC
TRBD1,few,TRBV6-2/TRBV6-3,TRBJ1-2,CASSPDRGYTF,TGTGCCAGCAGTCCGGACAGGGGCTACACCTTC
NA,NA,TRBV18,TRBJ2-1,CASSPQLQMDLNEQFF,TGTGCCAGCTCACCTCAATTACAGATGGATTTGAATGAGCAGTTCTTC
NA,NA,TRBV7-9,TRBJ1-1,CASSLARATEAFF,TGTGCCAGCAGCTTAGCGCGGGCCACTGAAGCTTTCTTT
TRBD2,NA,TRBV7-2,TRBJ2-3,CASSLRIGGRGDTQYF,TGTGCCAGCAGCTTACGGATCGGGGGGAGAGGAGATACGCAGTATTTT
NA,NA,TRBV5-4,TRBJ1-4,CASSLQGRTNEKLFF,TGTGCCAGCAGCCTACAGGGCCGGACTAATGAAAAACTGTTTTTT
TRBD1,NA,TRBV7-8,TRBJ1-3,CASSLASRDRVSSGNTIYF,TGTGCCAGCAGCTTAGCGAGCCGGGACAGGGTGAGCTCTGGAAACACCATATATTTT
TRBD2,NA,TRBV30,TRBJ2-3,CAWGSGLAKSSTDTQYF,TGTGCCTGGGGCAGCGGACTAGCAAAATCTAGCACAGATACGCAGTATTTT
NA,NA,TRBV29-1,TRBJ2-1,CSSGKTYNEQFF,TGCAGCTCCGGTAAAACCTACAATGAGCAGTTCTTC
NA,NA,TRBV14,TRBJ1-5,CASSQGRGAQPQHF,TGTGCCAGCAGCCAAGGCCGAGGTGCTCAGCCCCAGCATTTT
NA,NA,TRBV30,TRBJ1-1,CAWGRTEAFF,TGTGCCTGGGGGCGGACTGAAGCTTTCTTT
NA,NA,TRBV28,TRBJ1-5,CASSPQGGLDQPQHF,TGTGCCAGCAGCCCACAGGGCGGCCTAGATCAGCCCCAGCATTTT
NA,NA,TRBV30,TRBJ1-5,CAWSPQGKGGNQPQHF,TGTGCCTGGAGTCCCCAGGGAAAAGGGGGCAATCAGCCCCAGCATTTT
NA,few,TRBV5-4,TRBJ1-2,CASSLGNLGYTF,TGTGCCAGCAGCTTGGGCAATCTAGGCTACACCTTC
NA,NA,TRBV20-1,TRBJ2-1,CSASNAGVNEQFF,TGCAGTGCTAGTAATGCAGGGGTGAATGAGCAGTTCTTC
NA,NA,TRBV29-1,TRBJ1-1,CSVGRQEGTEAFF,TGCAGCGTTGGGAGGCAGGAGGGCACTGAAGCTTTCTTT